This record looks at one T cell receptor beta chain sequence and its context. Its antigen is as yet unknown. The source of the sample is a study of metastatic and nonmetastatic thyroid tumors. Overall study: It was across blood and tumor or nodule tissue from malignant and benign thyroid patients that repertoires were compared.

Study-level results: Reportedly, malignant thyroid tumors had significantly higher TCR beta diversity than benign nodules, in blood and tumor.

No patient received treatment before thyroid surgery. How the authors handled the data: Clinicopathological groups supplied CDR3 differences that were used to build a distant-metastasis classifier for papillary thyroid cancer. TCRdb reprocessed the PCR reads via MiXCR. V and J calls and clone size were set by TCRdb, not the authors. The sample includes about 92,000 clones, about 15% of them seen just once. This clonotype was obtained from a female donor with papillary thyroid cancer or a benign thyroid nodule (not recorded which). Some clones in this sample may be carry-over from other donors' samples. The sequenced sample was blood.

The CDR3 nucleotides read TGTTCTAGCCGGGACCAGCGGGGTACTTTCACAGATACGCAGTATTTT. The encoded protein is CSSRDQRGTFTDTQYF. The J gene is TRBJ2-3, the V gene TRBV13; 7 bases match TRBD2. The CDR3 consists of 16 residues. Germline-derived CDR1 and CDR2 are PRHDT and FYEKMQ (reference sequence).